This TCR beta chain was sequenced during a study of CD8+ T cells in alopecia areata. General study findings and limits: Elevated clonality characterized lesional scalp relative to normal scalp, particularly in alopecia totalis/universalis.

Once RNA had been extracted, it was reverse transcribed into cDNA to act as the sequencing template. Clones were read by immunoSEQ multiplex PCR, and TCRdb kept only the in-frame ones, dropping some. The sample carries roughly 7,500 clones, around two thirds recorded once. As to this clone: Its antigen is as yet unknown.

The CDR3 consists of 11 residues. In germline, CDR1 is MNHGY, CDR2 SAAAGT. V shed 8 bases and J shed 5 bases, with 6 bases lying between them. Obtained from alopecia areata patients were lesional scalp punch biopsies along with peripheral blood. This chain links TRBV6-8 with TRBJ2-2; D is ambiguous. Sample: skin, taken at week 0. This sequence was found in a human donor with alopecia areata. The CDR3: CASLSTGELFF. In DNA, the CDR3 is TGTGCCAGCCTTAGTACCGGGGAGCTGTTTTTT.